This T cell receptor (beta chain) was obtained from a study of T cell responses to AZD1222 COVID-19 vaccine. Across the whole study: Second-dose intervals of approximately 4 or approximately 12 weeks were pooled.

Overall study findings and caveats: Clonal diversity may have been underestimated, and the donors were mostly white British, with more females than males.

This CDR3 has 11 amino acids. CDR1 is MNHEY, CDR2 SMNVEV, per germline (reference sequence). Germline trimming cut 4 bases from V and 12 bases from J; bases unmatched to any gene: 6. Repertoires were generated with immunoSEQ multiplex PCR, while TCRdb's copy carries only in-frame clones and drops some. This sample has 150,000 to 200,000 clones, with more than 80% found just once. About this clone: Antigen: not known.

Sequencing used peripheral blood, obtained on day 0 of AZD1222 vaccination. This chain joins TRBV27 and TRBJ2-7; TRBD2 agrees at 7 bases. This receptor was identified in an adult in good health. The CDR3 here is CASSYRGVSYF. CDR3 DNA: TGTGCCAGCAGTTACCGGGGGGTCTCGTACTTC.